This T cell receptor (beta chain) was sequenced in a study of T-cell memory formation after mild COVID-19. Turning to the study itself: Largely donor-specific TCR clusters were found. General observations from the study: CD4/CD8 balance held among clones contracting day 15 to 85, and later expanders leaned CD4+. Unconfirmed was the SARS-CoV-2 specificity of second-wave clones that peaked on day 37.

In regard to this clonotype: Its target is not known.

Losses at the gene ends were 6 bases for V and 4 bases for J; bases not matched to a gene: 2. Germline-derived CDR1 and CDR2 are SGHTA and FQGNSA. This CDR3 spans 14 amino acids. Researchers used 5'RACE with constant-segment primers to make TCR alpha and TCR beta cDNA libraries that carry sample barcodes and UMIs. MiXCR, run by TCRdb on the 5' RACE reads, gives a single entry per CDR3 protein. Among around 370,000 distinct CDR3 sequences listed, around 21% were seen once. This clonotype was obtained from an adult woman who had mild COVID-19 (a few samples of this study predate the infection). Cell type and time point are not known. The specimen was PBMCs or a T cell subset sorted from them (not recorded which). J is TRBJ2-5 and V is TRBV7-2; 13 positions match TRBD2. The CDR3 reads CASRGLAGLETQYF. DNA of the CDR3: TGTGCCAGCAGGGGACTAGCGGGGTTAGAGACCCAGTACTTC.